This TCR beta chain was captured by sequencing in a study of T cell changes during pregnancy in multiple sclerosis. Only in-frame clones appear in the TCRdb table, and some are missing; sequencing was by immunoSEQ multiplex PCR. The repertoire includes 25,000 to 35,000 clones, just over 90% of them detected once, and 4.5% to 5.5% sits in the top ten. With V trimmed by 10 bases and J by 6 bases, 13 bases remained unmatched. The CDR3 is 15 amino acids. Germline CDR1 and CDR2: ENHRY and SYGVKD. This TCR came from a female donor in good health, enrolled as a control in a pregnancy study. This chain uses TRBV10-3 with TRBJ2-7; 12 bases match TRBD1. Sample: peripheral blood, taken in the first trimester of pregnancy. The CDR3 region is CASLPAGQGAGEQYF. The CDR3 DNA sequence: TGTGCCAGCCTACCCGCGGGACAGGGGGCGGGCGAGCAGTACTTC.